This is a list of T cell receptor beta chains from one sample in a study of control samples from healthy donors and cancer patients. TCRdb's copy holds only in-frame clones and misses some; the assay was immunoSEQ multiplex PCR. In the table there are approximately 170,000 clones, more than 90% of which are singletons. The source material was blood. Receptors were obtained from a young man in good health. Each CDR3 is given with its conserved first and last residue. Each record gives: V gene, J gene, D gene, clone size, CDR3 protein. D genes are given only for firm matches. A row's size may be missing; if present it is once, few, many or a size class.

TRBV4-2	TRBJ1-2	TRBD1	-	CASSQDGPGGFGYTF
TRBV9	TRBJ1-2	TRBD1	once	CASSPGQGLGGYTF
TRBV5-1	TRBJ2-2	TRBD1	-	CASSMGDTRGSTGELFF
TRBV30	TRBJ1-5	-	-	CAWSKTQGPQHF
TRBV6-4	TRBJ1-5	-	few	CANGGSALGNQPQHF
TRBV19	TRBJ1-6	-	-	CASSSLSVWQNKGSPLHF
TRBV19	TRBJ2-7	TRBD1	-	CASTAGTGTYEQYF
TRBV13	TRBJ1-1	TRBD1	-	CASSGRGTGITEAFF
TRBV10-2	TRBJ2-3	TRBD1	-	CASQWTGDSTDTQYF
TRBV7-9	TRBJ1-1	-	-	CASSEPRSYNTEAFF
TRBV7-2	TRBJ2-5	TRBD2	-	CASSPSGGGETQYF
TRBV19	TRBJ1-4	TRBD1	-	CASSPGQGRVGEKLFF
TRBV24-1	TRBJ2-3	TRBD1	-	CATSEGTADTQYF
TRBV19	TRBJ1-1	-	-	CASSIQQATYTEAFF
TRBV27	TRBJ2-2	-	-	CASSRTTHTGELFF
TRBV5-4	TRBJ1-4	-	-	CASSRNGQPNEKLFF
TRBV30	TRBJ1-2	-	-	CAWSVAGGASYGYTF
TRBV6-5	TRBJ2-2	-	-	CASRWDPNTGELFF
TRBV28	TRBJ2-1	-	-	CASSSPMTPQESSYNEQFF
TRBV11-2	TRBJ2-7	TRBD2	-	CASSLTSGGISREQYF
TRBV3-1/TRBV3-2	TRBJ2-1	TRBD1	-	CASRRGTGGLYNEQFF
TRBV5-5	TRBJ2-7	-	once	CASSPSTGSEQYF
TRBV3-1/TRBV3-2	TRBJ2-7	-	once	CASSQSQSGVRGYEQYF
TRBV5-6	TRBJ1-1	-	-	CASSPFIVYGTEAFF
TRBV7-2	TRBJ2-2	-	-	CASRPRRGGANTGELFF
TRBV19	TRBJ1-1	TRBD1	-	CASSLGGHTEAFF
TRBV7-2	TRBJ2-3	-	-	CASSLGTGSTYTQYF
TRBV6-2/TRBV6-3	TRBJ2-5	-	-	CASSYGGGTPRETQYF
TRBV6-4	TRBJ2-2	TRBD1	-	CASSGQDGELFF
TRBV2	TRBJ2-3	TRBD2	-	CASRPGLAGGADTQYF
TRBV30	TRBJ1-5	-	-	CAWSLTGNQPQHF
TRBV7-3	TRBJ2-3	-	-	CASSSAGRTDTQYF
TRBV6-5	TRBJ2-7	-	-	CASSWGSGLSYEQYF
TRBV28	TRBJ2-1	-	-	CASRAGYSYNEQFF
TRBV2	TRBJ1-2	-	-	CASSDLGYGYTF
TRBV3-1/TRBV3-2	TRBJ1-6	-	-	CASSQVMADLDGLGSPLHF
TRBV12-3/TRBV12-4	TRBJ2-1	-	-	CASTPSGNEQFF
TRBV19	TRBJ2-7	-	-	CASSVFWDSYEQYF
TRBV3-1/TRBV3-2	TRBJ1-2	TRBD1	-	CASSQDRDRVSTCYGYTF
TRBV25-1	TRBJ1-6	-	-	CASSESGHQNNSPLHF
TRBV27	TRBJ2-3	-	-	CASSSRIQRVDTDTQYF
TRBV2	TRBJ1-4	-	-	CASSGINNEKLFF
TRBV3-1/TRBV3-2	TRBJ1-3	TRBD1	-	CASSQEGQVSGNTIYF
TRBV6-5	TRBJ2-5	-	-	CASTLGGQETQYF
TRBV7-2	TRBJ2-7	TRBD1	-	CASSPDRVSWEQYF